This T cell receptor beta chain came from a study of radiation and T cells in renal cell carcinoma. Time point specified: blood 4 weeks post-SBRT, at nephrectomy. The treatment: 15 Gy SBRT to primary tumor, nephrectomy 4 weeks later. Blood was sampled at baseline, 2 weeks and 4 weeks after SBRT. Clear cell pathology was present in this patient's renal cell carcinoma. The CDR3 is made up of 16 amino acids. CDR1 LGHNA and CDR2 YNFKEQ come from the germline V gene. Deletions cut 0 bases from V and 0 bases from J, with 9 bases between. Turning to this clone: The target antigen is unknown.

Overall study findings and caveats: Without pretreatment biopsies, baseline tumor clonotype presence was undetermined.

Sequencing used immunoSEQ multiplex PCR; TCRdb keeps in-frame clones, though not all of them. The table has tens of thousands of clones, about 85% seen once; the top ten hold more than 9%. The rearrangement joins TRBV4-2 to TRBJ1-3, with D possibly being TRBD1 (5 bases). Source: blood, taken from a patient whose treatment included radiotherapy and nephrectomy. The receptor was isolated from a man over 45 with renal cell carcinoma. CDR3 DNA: TGTGCCAGCAGCCAAGAGGGACCCATCTCTGGAAACACCATATATTTT. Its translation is CASSQEGPISGNTIYF.